Listed below are T cell receptor beta chains from one sample, sequenced in a study of identical twins. Each CDR3 protein is one row after TCRdb ran MiXCR on the 5' RACE reads. The sample yields about 470,000 distinct CDR3 sequences, 24% seen once. Another study also made use of these data, one on T cells expressing NK-cell markers.

Source material: CD4+ T cells sorted from blood. All receptors derive from a woman between 18 and 30 years old in good health. Both conserved end residues are part of each CDR3. A D gene is named only where the DNA matches it firmly. Some rows have no size entry. The others give once, few or many, or a class for an expanded clone.

CATSRDPPDTQYF	TGTGCCACCAGCAGAGATCCCCCAGATACGCAGTATTTT	TRBV15	few	-	TRBJ2-3
CATSREGERTGELFF	TGTGCCACCAGCAGAGAAGGAGAGCGTACCGGGGAGCTGTTTTTT	TRBV15	few	-	TRBJ2-2
CASARTVNTEAFF	TGCGCCAGCGCCAGAACAGTTAACACTGAAGCTTTCTTT	TRBV4-3	few	-	TRBJ1-1
CSAIVIMTGSNSPLHF	TGCAGTGCTATAGTCATAATGACAGGGAGTAATTCACCCCTCCACTTT	TRBV20-1	-	TRBD1	TRBJ1-6
CAIGGSQETQYF	TGTGCCATCGGAGGGAGTCAAGAGACCCAGTACTTC	TRBV10-3	few	-	TRBJ2-5
CASSAPIAGGIYEQYF	TGTGCCAGCAGCGCACCTATAGCGGGGGGGATCTACGAGCAGTACTTC	TRBV5-8	many	TRBD2	TRBJ2-7
CASSLLDTQETQYF	TGTGCCAGCAGTTTGTTGGACACTCAAGAGACCCAGTACTTC	TRBV12-3/TRBV12-4	many	-	TRBJ2-5
CASSRGLAGDEQFF	TGTGCCAGCAGCCGGGGACTAGCGGGGGATGAGCAGTTCTTC	TRBV11-3	few	TRBD2	TRBJ2-1
CASSTSRVGNEQFF	TGTGCCAGCTCCACATCCCGGGTTGGGAATGAGCAGTTCTTC	TRBV11-3	few	-	TRBJ2-1
CASSLAVSSYEQYF	TGTGCCAGCTCTCTAGCGGTGAGCTCCTACGAGCAGTACTTC	TRBV18	-	TRBD2	TRBJ2-7
CASSQGQASGGANTQYF	TGTGCCAGCAGCCAAGGTCAGGCTAGCGGGGGGGCAAATACCCAGTACTTC	TRBV4-2	few	TRBD2	TRBJ2-5
CSAHMGGKNGYTF	TGCAGTGCCCACATGGGGGGAAAGAATGGCTACACCTTC	TRBV20-1	-	-	TRBJ1-2
CASSYSKSSGANVLTF	TGTGCCAGCAGTTACTCGAAGAGCTCTGGGGCCAACGTCCTGACTTTC	TRBV6-5	-	-	TRBJ2-6
CATSASTGQGLETQYF	TGTGCCACCAGTGCCTCTACAGGACAGGGGTTGGAGACCCAGTACTTC	TRBV24-1	few	TRBD1	TRBJ2-5
CASSFRRGTNTEAFF	TGTGCCAGCAGTTTTCGCAGGGGCACGAACACTGAAGCTTTCTTT	TRBV12-3/TRBV12-4	few	-	TRBJ1-1
CSARDSGGHEQYF	TGCAGTGCTAGAGATTCGGGAGGGCACGAGCAGTACTTC	TRBV20-1	-	TRBD2	TRBJ2-7
CASSSQETQYF	TGTGCCAGCAGCTCTCAAGAGACCCAGTACTTC	TRBV5-1	medium-sized	-	TRBJ2-5
CASSQETVSGNTIYF	TGCGCCAGCAGCCAAGAGACGGTCTCTGGAAACACCATATATTTT	TRBV4-3	-	-	TRBJ1-3
CSAREEASGVYNEQFF	TGCAGTGCTAGAGAAGAGGCTAGCGGTGTCTACAATGAGCAGTTCTTC	TRBV20-1	-	TRBD2	TRBJ2-1
CASSYGGSTYEQYF	TGTGCCAGCAGTTACGGAGGCAGCACCTACGAGCAGTACTTC	TRBV6-5	few	-	TRBJ2-7
CASNEAGGPWEQFF	TGTGCCAGCAATGAGGCGGGAGGGCCATGGGAGCAGTTCTTC	TRBV6-2/TRBV6-3	-	TRBD2	TRBJ2-1
CASSLSVGPQHF	TGTGCCAGCAGCTTATCTGTGGGTCCCCAGCATTTT	TRBV7-9	few	-	TRBJ1-5
CASSQSDRYNEQFF	TGTGCCAGCAGCCAGTCAGACCGCTACAATGAGCAGTTCTTC	TRBV14	-	-	TRBJ2-1
CASSALPGTGQDTQYF	TGTGCCAGCAGCGCACTCCCCGGGACAGGGCAGGATACGCAGTATTTT	TRBV7-6	-	TRBD1	TRBJ2-3
CASSQRESNIQYF	TGTGCCAGCAGCCAACGGGAGTCGAACATTCAGTACTTC	TRBV7-2	-	-	TRBJ2-4
CASSPEGVQESNEQFF	TGTGCCAGCAGCCCCGAGGGGGTTCAGGAGAGCAATGAGCAGTTCTTC	TRBV9	-	-	TRBJ2-1
CASSREWPNTEAFF	TGCGCCAGCAGCCGGGAGTGGCCCAACACTGAAGCTTTCTTT	TRBV5-1	few	-	TRBJ1-1
CSARDRTSGMYNEQFF	TGCAGTGCTAGAGACCGGACTAGCGGGATGTACAATGAGCAGTTCTTC	TRBV20-1	-	TRBD2	TRBJ2-1
CASSPRGGRVDIQYF	TGTGCCAGCAGCCCCCGGGGGGGGCGTGTGGACATTCAGTACTTC	TRBV7-2	-	TRBD2	TRBJ2-4
CASSFDWRQDGEQFF	TGTGCCAGCAGTTTCGATTGGCGGCAGGACGGTGAGCAGTTCTTC	TRBV27	-	-	TRBJ2-1
CASSVGLADYSYEQYF	TGTGCCAGCAGCGTCGGGCTAGCAGACTACTCCTACGAGCAGTACTTC	TRBV9	few	-	TRBJ2-7
CASRLGTGSSYEQYF	TGTGCCAGCAGATTGGGGACAGGGAGTTCCTACGAGCAGTACTTC	TRBV12-3/TRBV12-4	few	TRBD1	TRBJ2-7
CASSQAGQGIF	TGTGCCAGCAGCCAAGCGGGACAGGGGATCTTC	TRBV3-1	-	TRBD1	TRBJ2-1
CATSPRTEETQYF	TGTGCCACCAGCCCAAGGACAGAAGAGACCCAGTACTTC	TRBV15	-	-	TRBJ2-5
CASSLKGGQKMETQYF	TGTGCCAGCAGCCTTAAGGGGGGACAAAAGATGGAGACCCAGTACTTC	TRBV7-9	few	-	TRBJ2-5
CASSQGASEWYQETQYF	TGCGCCAGCAGCCAAGGGGCTAGCGAGTGGTACCAAGAGACCCAGTACTTC	TRBV4-3	-	-	TRBJ2-5
CASSSDLSSYNEQFF	TGCGCCAGCAGCTCCGACCTGAGCTCCTACAATGAGCAGTTCTTC	TRBV4-3	many	-	TRBJ2-1
CASSSDLAYEQYF	TGCGCCAGCAGTAGTGACCTGGCCTACGAGCAGTACTTC	TRBV4-3	few	-	TRBJ2-7
CATQREPYNEQFF	TGTGCCACCCAGCGGGAACCCTACAATGAGCAGTTCTTC	TRBV6-2/TRBV6-3	-	TRBD2	TRBJ2-1
CASSQVLGNTEAFF	TGTGCCAGCAGCCAAGTTCTGGGGAACACTGAAGCTTTCTTT	TRBV14	few	-	TRBJ1-1
CASSGQENTEAFF	TGTGCCAGCAGTGGACAGGAGAACACTGAAGCTTTCTTT	TRBV12-3/TRBV12-4	-	TRBD1	TRBJ1-1
CASSIGRGLAGEAEQFF	TGTGCCAGTAGTATAGGCCGTGGGCTAGCGGGGGAAGCCGAGCAGTTCTTC	TRBV19	-	TRBD2	TRBJ2-1
CASSERRGGWTGELFF	TGTGCCAGCAGTGAGAGGCGGGGGGGGTGGACCGGGGAGCTGTTTTTT	TRBV2	-	TRBD2	TRBJ2-2
CASSPRLGQGSHEQYF	TGTGCCAGCAGCCCCCGGTTAGGACAGGGGTCCCACGAGCAGTACTTC	TRBV11-2	few	TRBD1	TRBJ2-7
CSSRGQGAHEQYF	TGCAGCTCGCGGGGACAGGGGGCTCACGAGCAGTACTTC	TRBV29-1	few	TRBD1	TRBJ2-7
CSASVGSNYGYTF	TGCAGTGCCTCAGTCGGATCTAACTATGGCTACACCTTC	TRBV20-1	-	-	TRBJ1-2
CASSRNRGGTEAFF	TGTGCCAGCAGCAGAAACAGGGGAGGAACTGAAGCTTTCTTT	TRBV7-2	-	TRBD1	TRBJ1-1
CASSLEGSGPFF	TGTGCCAGCAGCTTAGAGGGGTCAGGGCCGTTTTTT	TRBV7-9	-	-	TRBJ1-4
CASRDLSLINEQFF	TGTGCCAGCAGGGACCTTTCCCTAATAAATGAGCAGTTCTTC	TRBV6-1	-	-	TRBJ2-1
CSVKRTGRYTDTQYF	TGCAGCGTTAAAAGGACAGGCCGATACACAGATACGCAGTATTTT	TRBV29-1	-	TRBD1	TRBJ2-3
CAISGTSVTTYEQYF	TGTGCCATCAGTGGGACTAGCGTAACCACCTACGAGCAGTACTTC	TRBV10-3	few	TRBD2	TRBJ2-7
CASSLVTEDEKLFF	TGCGCCAGCAGCTTGGTAACAGAAGATGAAAAACTGTTTTTT	TRBV5-1	-	-	TRBJ1-4
CAISQRGAGLYF	TGTGCCATCAGTCAGCGGGGGGCTGGCCTGTACTTC	TRBV10-3	-	TRBD2	TRBJ2-5